The T cell receptor (beta chain) described here comes from a study of early T cells in non-severe SARS-CoV-2 infection. Whole-study context: The sequenced material was bulk RNA from unsorted whole blood, and its chains were unpaired. Findings and limits, study-wide: VDJdb matching favored anti-spike CD8 responses, missing private and CD4 specificities.

For this clonotype: Its antigen is still unknown.

The CDR3 loop spans 16 amino acids. The germline gives CDR1 MNHEY, CDR2 SVGAGI. V was clipped by 6 bases and J by 2 bases, with 16 bases between them. Individual cDNA molecules were tagged with unique molecular identifiers. TCRdb redid the calling of the 5' RACE reads with MiXCR, one entry per CDR3 protein. The sample lists roughly 120,000 distinct CDR3 sequences; around 14% were seen once. The receptor was isolated from an adult who was a healthcare worker with PCR-confirmed SARS-CoV-2 infection or an uninfected control (not recorded which). What was sequenced was whole blood. The chain recombines TRBV6-5 with TRBJ2-2; D is perhaps TRBD1 (6 bases). In nucleotides, the CDR3 is TGTGCCAGCAGAGAAACAATACAGGGTAACACCGGGGAGCTGTTTTTT. It codes for CASRETIQGNTGELFF.